This record concerns one T cell receptor (beta chain) sequence. Primers for the PCR totalled 60 Vbeta and 13 Jbeta. Generated by immunoSEQ multiplex PCR, the TCRdb table keeps only in-frame clones and is missing some. The sample includes roughly 230,000 clones, around nine tenths of them seen just once. The data derive from a study of cytomegalovirus exposure and HLA in healthy donors. The length of the CDR3 is 15 residues. Germline V gene lookup returns CDR1 SGDLS and CDR2 YYNGEE. Trimming at V came to 4 bases and at J to 1 base, leaving 4 bases not matched to a gene. The chain recombines TRBV9 with TRBJ1-4, with TRBD1 matching 7 bases. Sequenced sample: PBMCs. The TCR was taken from a girl aged 2-10 years in good health and CMV-seronegative. CDR3 sequence: CASSPRTGTNEKLFF. Written as DNA, the CDR3 is TGTGCCAGCAGCCCGCGGACAGGAACTAATGAAAAACTGTTTTTT.